This T cell receptor beta chain was captured in a study of early T cells in non-severe SARS-CoV-2 infection. Study findings and constraints: In VDJdb matching, anti-spike CD8 responses were favored while private and CD4 specificities went missing.

Each single cDNA molecule received a unique molecular identifier. TCRdb processed the 5' RACE reads anew with MiXCR; each CDR3 protein has one entry. The data show approximately 58,000 distinct CDR3 sequences, about 6.2% seen once. This clonotype ranks as medium-sized. What it binds is not known. Germline V gene sequence: CDR1 MNHEY, CDR2 SVGEGT. The V end lost 0 bases, the J end lost 3 bases, and 6 bases lay between the germline ends. The CDR3 has 14 amino acids. The sequence came from an adult who was a healthcare worker with PCR-confirmed SARS-CoV-2 infection or an uninfected control (not recorded which). The chain recombines TRBV6-2 or TRBV6-3 with TRBJ2-1; perhaps TRBD2 as D (5 bases). The material sequenced was whole blood. CDR3 residues: CASSYSGDYNEQFF. The CDR3, as DNA: TGTGCCAGCAGTTACTCCGGGGACTACAATGAGCAGTTCTTC.